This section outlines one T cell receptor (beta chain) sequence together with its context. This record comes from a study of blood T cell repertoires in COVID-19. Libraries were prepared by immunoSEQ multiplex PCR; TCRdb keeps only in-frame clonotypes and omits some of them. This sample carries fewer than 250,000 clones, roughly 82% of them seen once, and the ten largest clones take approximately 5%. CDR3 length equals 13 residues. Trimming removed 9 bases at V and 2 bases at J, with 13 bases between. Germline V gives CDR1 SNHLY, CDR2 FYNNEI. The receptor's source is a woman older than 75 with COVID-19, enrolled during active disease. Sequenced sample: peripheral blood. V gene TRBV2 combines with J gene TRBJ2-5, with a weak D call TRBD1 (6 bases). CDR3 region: CASFRGTQETQYF. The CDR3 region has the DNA TGTGCCAGTTTTAGGGGGACACAAGAGACCCAGTACTTC. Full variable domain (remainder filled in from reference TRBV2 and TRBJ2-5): EPEVTQTPSHQVTQMGQEVILRCVPISNHLYFYWYRQILGQKVEFLVSFYNNEISEKSEIFDDQFSVERPDGSNFTLKIRSTKLEDSAMYFCASFRGTQETQYFGPGTRLLVL.